Shown below are 3 T cell receptor beta chains from a single sample sequenced in a study of a mutant IDH1 vaccine in newly diagnosed glioma. Generated by immunoSEQ multiplex PCR, the TCRdb table keeps only in-frame clones and is missing some. The repertoire includes 50,000 to 70,000 clones, less than 85% of them detected once, and 3.1% sits in the top ten. As for time point: week 5, during vaccination. Every vaccine dose comprised 300 ug of mutant IDH1 20-mer peptide plus topical imiquimod. Antigen specificity for these receptors is unknown. The sequencing used PBMCs, collected from a glioma patient whose treatment included an IDH1 peptide vaccine. Receptors were obtained from a young woman with glioma. Some clones in this sample may be carry-over from other donors' samples.

The chain carries TRBV18 and TRBJ2-3, with TRBD2 matching over 11 bases. The V segment lost 0 bases and the J segment 8 bases; nucleotides outside the gene matches: 4. The CDR3 runs 15 residues. Germline V gives CDR1 KGHSH, CDR2 LQKENI. In DNA form, the CDR3 reads TGTGCCAGCTCACCACCGCTCACTAGCGGGAGTACGCAGTATTTT. The encoded protein is CASSPPLTSGSTQYF.

V usage is TRBV7-9 and J usage is TRBJ2-1; no definite D call. The length of the CDR3 is 16 residues. From germline, CDR1 is SEHNR and CDR2 FQNEAQ (reference sequence). V was pared by 1 base and J by 6 bases, with 16 bases between. The CDR3 DNA reads TGTGCCAGCAGCTTAGTCCGGGCCGCTGGGGTCAATGAGCAGTTCTTC. This codes for CASSLVRAAGVNEQFF.

This clone was counted at least ten times. The chain links TRBV11-2 to TRBJ1-2; D is ambiguous. The V gene's germline CDR1 is SGHAT and CDR2 FQNNGV. This CDR3 is 13 amino acids long. Trimming shortened V by 3 bases and J by 4 bases, and 9 bases separated the two germline ends. The CDR3 nucleotides are TGTGCCAGCAGCTTCTCGGCAAGCTATGGCTACACCTTC. Amino acid sequence: CASSFSASYGYTF.